The T cell receptor (beta chain) described here comes from a study of T cell changes during pregnancy in multiple sclerosis. The protocol was immunoSEQ multiplex PCR, while the TCRdb copy is restricted to in-frame clones and leaves out a portion. The sample consists of tens of thousands of clones, around 94% of them appearing once. This clone was recorded a few times. From germline, CDR1 is SGDLS and CDR2 YYNGEE. The CDR3 extends over 14 amino acids. V was trimmed by 0 bases and J by 7 bases, leaving 11 bases between them. Sample: CD4+ T cells from peripheral blood mononuclear cells, taken in the second trimester of pregnancy. The TCR was taken from a female donor with multiple sclerosis, enrolled in a pregnancy study. J is TRBJ2-1 and V is TRBV9; D gene uncertain. CDR3 region: CASSVALAQNEQFF. The CDR3 nucleotides read TGTGCCAGCAGCGTAGCTTTGGCTCAGAATGAGCAGTTCTTC. The full variable domain, in which reference TRBV9 and TRBJ2-1 provide the parts outside the CDR3, is DSGVTQTPKHLITATGQRVTLRCSPRSGDLSVYWYQQSLDQGLQFLIQYYNGEERAKGNILERFSAQQFPDLHSELNLSSLELGDSALYFCASSVALAQNEQFFGPGTRLTVL.